Each of the 10 T cell receptor beta chains below was sequenced from the same sample in a study of shared clonotypes between healthy human individuals (dated by TCRdb to 2020 to 2022). Preparation of the library involved the immunoSEQ multiplex PCR assay. TCRdb's version of the immuneACCESS table is confined to in-frame rearrangements and falls short of the full clone set. An unresolved V gene accounts for under half of the shortfall where checked; the remainder is of unknown origin. A total of about 480,000 clones appear in this sample, 79% of them only once. 10% to 15% of the sample lies in the top ten. Material for sequencing was PBMCs. The receptors were gathered from a woman aged 40 to 50 in good health. Some clones in this sample may be carry-over from other donors' samples.

This clone was recorded at least ten times. The chain has TRBV6-4 and TRBJ2-6; 8 nucleotides line up with TRBD1. Unmatched junction bases numbered 4, after V lost 6 bases and J lost 3 bases. The germline V gene encodes CDR1 MRHNA and CDR2 SNTAGT. The CDR3 extends over 15 amino acids. In DNA form, the CDR3 reads TGTGCCAGCAGCGAGACAGGGGATGGGGCCAACGTCCTGACTTTC. Encoded protein: CASSETGDGANVLTF.

The chain employs TRBV30 and TRBJ2-7; weak D call: TRBD2 (5 bases). The CDR3 runs 12 residues. V was clipped by 5 bases and J by 3 bases, with 11 bases between them. CDR1 and CDR2 (germline): GTSNPN, SVGIG (reference sequence). In DNA, the CDR3 is TGTGCCTGGGGACTTGGCTACTACGAGCAGTACTTC. Amino acids: CAWGLGYYEQYF.

Only a few counts were recorded for this clone. CDR3 protein: CASMGQSSGELFF. The CDR3 DNA follows: TGCGCCAGCATGGGACAGTCTAGCGGGGAGCTGTTTTTT. The chain uses TRBV10-1 and TRBJ2-2; 7 bases match TRBD1. This CDR3 has 13 residues. Per the germline V gene, CDR1 is WNHNN and CDR2 is SYGVQD (reference sequence). Unmatched junction bases numbered 6, after V lost 7 bases and J lost 7 bases.

V gene TRBV9 combines with J gene TRBJ1-1; D might be TRBD1 (6 bases). The CDR3 is 17 residues long. The germline CDR1 and CDR2 sequences are SGDLS and YYNGEE. V lost 4 bases, J lost 1 base, and 20 bases lay in between. The CDR3 region is CASSSPRGGARNTEAFF. CDR3 coding DNA: TGTGCCAGCAGCTCCCCCCGGGGGGGGGCGAGGAACACTGAAGCTTTCTTT.

The chain uses TRBV11-2 and TRBJ1-1; D gene unclear. The length of the CDR3 is 17 residues. V lost 1 base, J lost 0 bases, and 15 bases lay in between. The germline V gene encodes CDR1 SGHAT and CDR2 FQNNGV. The CDR3 sequence: CASSLAGSLYMNTEAFF. CDR3 nucleotides: TGTGCCAGCAGCTTAGCCGGGTCCCTATACATGAACACTGAAGCTTTCTTT.

The CDR3 region is CASSHRPGGHKMNTEAFF. CDR3 sequence (DNA): TGCGCCAGCAGTCATCGTCCGGGAGGGCATAAGATGAACACTGAAGCTTTCTTT. This sequence joins TRBV23-1 and TRBJ1-1; D not certain. TRBV23-1 is assigned to the ORF class and has an uncertain function. CDR3 size: 18 residues. V gave up 3 bases and J gave up 0 bases, with 20 bases separating them.

CDR3 nucleotide sequence: TGTGCCAGCAGCGTAGGTAATCTAGCGGGATACAATGAGCAGTTCTTC. Translation gives CASSVGNLAGYNEQFF. J is TRBJ2-1 and V is TRBV9; 9 bases are a match to TRBD2. The V gene end was trimmed by 0 bases and the J gene end by 4 bases; junction bases not matched to a gene: 5. Germline V gene sequence: CDR1 SGDLS, CDR2 YYNGEE. CDR3 length equals 16 residues.

J is TRBJ2-1 and V is TRBV6-6; 14 bases agree with TRBD2. This CDR3 region has 15 residues. Germline lookup yields CDR1 MNHNY and CDR2 SVGAGI (reference sequence). J was trimmed by 9 bases and V by 4 bases; bases with no gene match: 5. CDR3 sequence (DNA): TGTGCCAGCAGTTCCGGACTAGCGGGAGGAAGTGAGCAGTTCTTC. As protein: CASSSGLAGGSEQFF.

This clone turned up a few times. V and J are TRBV2 and TRBJ1-1, with D possibly being TRBD1 (5 bases). Germline V gene lookup returns CDR1 SNHLY and CDR2 FYNNEI. The CDR3 runs to 15 residues. V was cut by 4 bases and J by 0 bases, with 12 bases left in between. CDR3 residues: CASSASGRMNTEAFF. The DNA for the CDR3 is TGTGCCAGCAGTGCTTCGGGACGGATGAACACTGAAGCTTTCTTT.

This chain links TRBV18 with TRBJ2-7; TRBD1 matches 10 bases. The CDR3 sequence is 16 residues long. The ends lost 0 bases at V and 8 bases at J; junction bases unmatched: 10. Germline CDR1 and CDR2: KGHSH and LQKENI. The CDR3 nucleotides read TGTGCCAGCTCACCACCGGGAGGGACAGGGGATTTTCAGCAGTACTTC. This encodes CASSPPGGTGDFQQYF.